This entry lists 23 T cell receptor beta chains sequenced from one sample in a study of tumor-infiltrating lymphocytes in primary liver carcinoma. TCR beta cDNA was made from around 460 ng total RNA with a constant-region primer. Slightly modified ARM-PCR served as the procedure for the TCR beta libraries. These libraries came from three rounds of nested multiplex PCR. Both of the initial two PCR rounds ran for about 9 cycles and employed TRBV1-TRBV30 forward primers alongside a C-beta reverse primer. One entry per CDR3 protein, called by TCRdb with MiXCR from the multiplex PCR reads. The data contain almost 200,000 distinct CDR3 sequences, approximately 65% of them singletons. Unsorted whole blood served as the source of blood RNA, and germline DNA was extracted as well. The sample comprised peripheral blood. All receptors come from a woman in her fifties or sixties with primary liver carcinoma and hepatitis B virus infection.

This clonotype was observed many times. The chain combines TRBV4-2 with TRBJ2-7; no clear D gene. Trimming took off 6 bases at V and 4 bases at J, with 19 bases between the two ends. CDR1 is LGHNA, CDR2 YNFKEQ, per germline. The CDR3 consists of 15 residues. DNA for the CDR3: TGTGCCAGCAGTCCTACTTCCGGGCCTCATTACGAGCAGTACTTC. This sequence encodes CASSPTSGPHYEQYF.

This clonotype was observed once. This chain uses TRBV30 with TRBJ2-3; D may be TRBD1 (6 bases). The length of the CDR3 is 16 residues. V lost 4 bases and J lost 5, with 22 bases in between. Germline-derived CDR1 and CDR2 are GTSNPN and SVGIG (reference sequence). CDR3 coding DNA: TGTGCCTGGACCCCCGCGGGCAGGGGCCCCCGAGATACGCAGTATTTT. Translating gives CAWTPAGRGPRDTQYF.

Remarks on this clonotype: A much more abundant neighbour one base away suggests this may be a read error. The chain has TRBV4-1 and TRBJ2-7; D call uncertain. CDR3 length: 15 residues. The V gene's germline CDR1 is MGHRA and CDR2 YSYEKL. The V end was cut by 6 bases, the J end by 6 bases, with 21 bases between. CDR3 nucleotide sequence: TGCGCCAGCAGACAAAAGAGTGGACCGTCAAGCGAGCAGTACTTC. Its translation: CASRQKSGPSSEQYF.

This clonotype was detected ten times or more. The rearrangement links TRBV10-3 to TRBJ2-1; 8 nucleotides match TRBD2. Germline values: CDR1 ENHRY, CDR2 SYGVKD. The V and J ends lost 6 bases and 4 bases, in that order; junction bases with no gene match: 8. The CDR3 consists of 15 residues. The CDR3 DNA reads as TGTGCCATCAGGGCCGCGGCGGGAGGTTACAATGAGCAGTTCTTC. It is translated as CAIRAAAGGYNEQFF.

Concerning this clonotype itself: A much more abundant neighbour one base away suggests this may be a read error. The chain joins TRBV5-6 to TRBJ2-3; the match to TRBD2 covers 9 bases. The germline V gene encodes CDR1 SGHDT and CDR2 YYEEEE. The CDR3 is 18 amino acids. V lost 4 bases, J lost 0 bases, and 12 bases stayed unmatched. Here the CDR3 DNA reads TGTGCCAGCAGCCCCCTAGCGGGGTTTTGGGATAGCACAGATACGCAGTATTTT. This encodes CASSPLAGFWDSTDTQYF.

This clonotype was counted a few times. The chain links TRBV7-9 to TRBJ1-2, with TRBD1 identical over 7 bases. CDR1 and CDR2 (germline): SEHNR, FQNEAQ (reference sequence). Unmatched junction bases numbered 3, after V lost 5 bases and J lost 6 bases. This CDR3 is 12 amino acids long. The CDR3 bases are TGTGCCAGCAGCAGGGGGCCGGATGGCTACACCTTC. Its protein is CASSRGPDGYTF.

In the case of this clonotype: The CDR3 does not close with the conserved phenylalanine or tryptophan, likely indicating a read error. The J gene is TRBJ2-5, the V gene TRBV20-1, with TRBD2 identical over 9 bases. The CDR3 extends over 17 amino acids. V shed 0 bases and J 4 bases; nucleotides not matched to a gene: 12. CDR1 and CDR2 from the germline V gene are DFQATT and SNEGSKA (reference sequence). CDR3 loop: CSARDQTSGSIVETQYI. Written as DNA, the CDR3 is TGCAGTGCTAGAGACCAGACTAGCGGTAGCATTGTAGAGACCCAGTACATC.

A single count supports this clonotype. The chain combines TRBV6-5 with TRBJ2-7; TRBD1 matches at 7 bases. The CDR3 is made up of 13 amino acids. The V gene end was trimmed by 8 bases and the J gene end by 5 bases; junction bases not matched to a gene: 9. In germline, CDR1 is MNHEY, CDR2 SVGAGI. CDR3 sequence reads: CASRVGQTNEQYF. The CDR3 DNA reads TGTGCCAGCCGTGTGGGACAGACAAACGAGCAGTACTTC.

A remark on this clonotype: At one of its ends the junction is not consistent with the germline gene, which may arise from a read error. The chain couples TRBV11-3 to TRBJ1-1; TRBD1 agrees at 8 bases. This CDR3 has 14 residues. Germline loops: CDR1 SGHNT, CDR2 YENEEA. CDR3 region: CVSSPTGVYTEALF. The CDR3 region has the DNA TGTGTCAGCAGCCCGACAGGGGTGTACACTGAGGCTCTCTTT.

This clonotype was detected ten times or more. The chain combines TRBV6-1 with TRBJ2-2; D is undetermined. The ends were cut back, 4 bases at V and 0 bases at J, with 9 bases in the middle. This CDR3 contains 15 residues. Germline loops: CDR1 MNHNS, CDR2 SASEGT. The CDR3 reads CASSVEPANTGELFF. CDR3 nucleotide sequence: TGTGCCAGCAGTGTAGAACCCGCGAACACCGGGGAGCTGTTTTTT.

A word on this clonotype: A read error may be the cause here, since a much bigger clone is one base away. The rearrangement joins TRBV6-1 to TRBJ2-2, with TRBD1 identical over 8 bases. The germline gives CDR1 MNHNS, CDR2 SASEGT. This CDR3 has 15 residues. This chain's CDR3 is CASSPQGANIGELFF. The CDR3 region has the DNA TGTGCCAGCAGTCCCCAGGGGGCGAACATCGGGGAGCTGTTTTTT.

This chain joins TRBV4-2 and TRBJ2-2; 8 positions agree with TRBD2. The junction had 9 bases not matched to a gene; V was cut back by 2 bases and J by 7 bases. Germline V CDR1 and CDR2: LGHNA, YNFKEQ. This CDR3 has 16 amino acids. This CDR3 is CASSQRSAGVGGELFF. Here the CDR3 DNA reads TGTGCCAGCAGCCAACGTTCAGCGGGAGTGGGCGGGGAGCTGTTTTTT.

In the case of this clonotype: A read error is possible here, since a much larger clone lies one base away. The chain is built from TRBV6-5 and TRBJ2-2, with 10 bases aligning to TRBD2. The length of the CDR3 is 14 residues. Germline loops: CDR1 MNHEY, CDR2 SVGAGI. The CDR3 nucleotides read TGTGCCAGCAGACGGACTAGCGGAACCGGGGAGCTGCTTTTT. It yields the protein CASRRTSGTGELLF.

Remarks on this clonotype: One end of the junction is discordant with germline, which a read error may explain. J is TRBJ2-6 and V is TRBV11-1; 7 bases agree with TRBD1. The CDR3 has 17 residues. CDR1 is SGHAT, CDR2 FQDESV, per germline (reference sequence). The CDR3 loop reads CASSPPTGSSEVNFLTF. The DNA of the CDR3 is TGTGCCAGCAGCCCCCCGACAGGGAGCTCTGAGGTCAACTTCCTGACTTTC.

DNA for the CDR3: TGTGCCAGCAGCTTCCAGGGGGGGGTTGGCGCCGAAGCTTTCTTT. It specifies CASSFQGGVGAEAFF. The V call is TRBV11-3, the J call TRBJ1-1; 7 nucleotides line up with TRBD1. V lost 3 bases, J lost 8 bases, and 12 bases stayed unmatched. CDR1 is SGHNT, CDR2 YENEEA, per germline. This CDR3 comprises 15 residues.

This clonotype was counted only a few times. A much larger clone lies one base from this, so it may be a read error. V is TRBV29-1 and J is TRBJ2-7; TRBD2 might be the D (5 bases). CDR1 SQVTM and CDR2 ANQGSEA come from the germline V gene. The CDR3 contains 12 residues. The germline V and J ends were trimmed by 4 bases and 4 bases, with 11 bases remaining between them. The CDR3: CSVGQEAYEQYF. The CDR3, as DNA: TGCAGCGTTGGTCAGGAGGCTTACGAGCAGTACTTC.

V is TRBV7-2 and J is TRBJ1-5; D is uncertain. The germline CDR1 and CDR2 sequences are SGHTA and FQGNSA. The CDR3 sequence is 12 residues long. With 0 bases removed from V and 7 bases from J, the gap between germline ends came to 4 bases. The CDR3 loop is CASSLAMQPQHF. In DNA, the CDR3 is TGTGCCAGCAGCTTAGCGATGCAGCCCCAGCATTTT.

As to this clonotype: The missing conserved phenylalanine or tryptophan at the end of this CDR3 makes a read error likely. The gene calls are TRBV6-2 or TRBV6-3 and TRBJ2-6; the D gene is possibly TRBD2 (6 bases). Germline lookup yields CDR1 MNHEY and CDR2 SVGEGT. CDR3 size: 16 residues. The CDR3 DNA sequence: TGTGCCAGCAGTGACACGGGAGCCCCCTGGGCCAACATCCTGACTTAC. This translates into CASSDTGAPWANILTY.

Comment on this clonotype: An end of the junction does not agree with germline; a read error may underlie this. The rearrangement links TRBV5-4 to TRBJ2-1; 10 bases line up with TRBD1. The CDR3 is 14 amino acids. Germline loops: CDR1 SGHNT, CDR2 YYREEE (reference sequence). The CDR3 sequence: CASTRTGGDNEHCF. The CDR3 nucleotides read TGTGCTAGCACCCGGACAGGGGGGGACAATGAGCATTGCTTC.

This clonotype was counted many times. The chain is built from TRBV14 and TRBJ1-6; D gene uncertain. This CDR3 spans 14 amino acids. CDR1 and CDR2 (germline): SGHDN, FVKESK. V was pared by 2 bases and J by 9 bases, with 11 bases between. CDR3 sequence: CASSQMQYGSPLHF. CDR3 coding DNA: TGTGCCAGCAGCCAAATGCAGTATGGTTCACCCCTCCACTTT.

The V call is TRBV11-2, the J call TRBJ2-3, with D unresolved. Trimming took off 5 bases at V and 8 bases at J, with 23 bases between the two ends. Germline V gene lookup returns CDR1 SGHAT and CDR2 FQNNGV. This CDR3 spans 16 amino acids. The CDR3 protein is CASSPEYESYIVTQYF. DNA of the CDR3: TGTGCCAGCAGCCCCGAATACGAGTCTTACATTGTTACGCAGTATTTT. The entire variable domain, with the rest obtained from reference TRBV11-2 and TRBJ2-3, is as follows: EAGVAQSPRYKIIEKRQSVAFWCNPISGHATLYWYQQILGQGPKLLIQFQNNGVVDDSQLPKDRFSAERLKGVDSTLKIQPAKLEDSAVYLCASSPEYESYIVTQYFGPGTRLTVL.

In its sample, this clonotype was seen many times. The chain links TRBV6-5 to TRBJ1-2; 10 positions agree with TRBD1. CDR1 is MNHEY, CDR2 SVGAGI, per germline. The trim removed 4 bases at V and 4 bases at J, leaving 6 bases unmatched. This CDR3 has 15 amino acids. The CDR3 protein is CASSSGTGESYGYTF. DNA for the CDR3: TGTGCCAGCAGTTCCGGGACAGGGGAAAGCTATGGCTACACCTTC.

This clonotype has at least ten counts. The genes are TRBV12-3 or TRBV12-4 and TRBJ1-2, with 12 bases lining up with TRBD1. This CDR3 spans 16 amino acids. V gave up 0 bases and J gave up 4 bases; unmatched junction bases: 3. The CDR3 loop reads CASSLAGQGAFYGYTF. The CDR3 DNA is TGTGCCAGCAGTTTAGCGGGACAGGGGGCGTTCTATGGCTACACCTTC.